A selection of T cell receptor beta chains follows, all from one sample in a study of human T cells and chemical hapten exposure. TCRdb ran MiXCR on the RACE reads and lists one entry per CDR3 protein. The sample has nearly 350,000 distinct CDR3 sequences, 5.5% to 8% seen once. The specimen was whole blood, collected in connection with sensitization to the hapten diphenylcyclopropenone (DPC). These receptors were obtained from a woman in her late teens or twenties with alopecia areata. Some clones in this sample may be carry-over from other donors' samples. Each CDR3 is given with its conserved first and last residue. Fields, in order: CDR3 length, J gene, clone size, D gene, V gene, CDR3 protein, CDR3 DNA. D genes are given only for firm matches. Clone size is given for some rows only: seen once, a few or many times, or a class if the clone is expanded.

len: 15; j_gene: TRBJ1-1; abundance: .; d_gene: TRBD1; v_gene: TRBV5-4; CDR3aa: CASSHPGGKITEAFF; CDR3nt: TGTGCCAGCAGTCATCCAGGGGGCAAGATCACTGAAGCTTTCTTT
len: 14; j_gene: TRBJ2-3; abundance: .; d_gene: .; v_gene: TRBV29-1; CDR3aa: CSVVGRGDQNTQYF; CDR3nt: TGCAGCGTTGTAGGCAGGGGGGATCAAAATACGCAGTATTTT
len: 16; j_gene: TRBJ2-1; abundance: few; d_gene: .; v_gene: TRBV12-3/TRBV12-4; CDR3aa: CASSDMLLSSYNEQFF; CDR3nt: TGTGCCAGCAGTGATATGTTGCTGAGCTCCTACAATGAGCAGTTCTTC
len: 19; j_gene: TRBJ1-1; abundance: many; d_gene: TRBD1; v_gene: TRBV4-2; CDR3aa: CASSQDSGTGVWADTEAFF; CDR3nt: TGTGCCAGCAGCCAAGATTCAGGGACAGGGGTTTGGGCCGACACTGAAGCTTTCTTT
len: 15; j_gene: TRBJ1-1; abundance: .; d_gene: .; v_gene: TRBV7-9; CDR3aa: CASSLGGGGDTEAFF; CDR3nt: TGTGCCAGCAGCTTAGGGGGAGGAGGAGACACTGAAGCTTTCTTT
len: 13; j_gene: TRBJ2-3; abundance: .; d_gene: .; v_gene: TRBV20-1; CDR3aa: CSARDHRTDTQYF; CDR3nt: TGCAGTGCTAGAGATCACAGGACAGATACGCAGTATTTT
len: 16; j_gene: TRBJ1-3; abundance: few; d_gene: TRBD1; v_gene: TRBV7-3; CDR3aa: CASSAGQGSSGNTIYF; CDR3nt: TGTGCCAGCAGCGCCGGACAGGGAAGCTCTGGAAACACCATATATTTT
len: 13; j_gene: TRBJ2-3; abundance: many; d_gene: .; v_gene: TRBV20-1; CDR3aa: CSALSLGTDTQYF; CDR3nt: TGCAGTGCCCTTAGTCTGGGCACAGATACGCAGTATTTT
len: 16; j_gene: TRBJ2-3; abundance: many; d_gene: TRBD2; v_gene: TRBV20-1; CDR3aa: CSARNPASGPADTQYF; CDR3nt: TGCAGTGCTAGAAATCCGGCTAGCGGGCCAGCAGATACGCAGTATTTT
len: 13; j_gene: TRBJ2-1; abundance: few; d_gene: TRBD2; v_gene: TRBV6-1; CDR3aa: CASRVAGGPPQFF; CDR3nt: TGTGCCAGCAGAGTAGCGGGGGGGCCGCCGCAGTTCTTC
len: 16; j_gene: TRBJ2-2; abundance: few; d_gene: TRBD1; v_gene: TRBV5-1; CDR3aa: CASSLDGTGETGELFF; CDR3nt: TGCGCCAGCAGCTTGGATGGGACAGGGGAAACCGGGGAGCTGTTTTTT
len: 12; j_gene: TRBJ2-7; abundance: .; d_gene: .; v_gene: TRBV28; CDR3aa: CASLQDSYEQYF; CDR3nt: TGTGCCAGCTTACAGGATTCCTACGAGCAGTACTTC
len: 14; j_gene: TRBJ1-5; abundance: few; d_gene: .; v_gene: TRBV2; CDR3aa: CASRGKGIDQPQHF; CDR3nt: TGTGCCAGCAGGGGGAAGGGTATCGATCAGCCCCAGCATTTT
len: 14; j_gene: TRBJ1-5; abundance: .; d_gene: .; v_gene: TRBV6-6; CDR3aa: CASGAGRDPQPQHF; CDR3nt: TGTGCCAGCGGGGCTGGGAGGGATCCTCAGCCCCAGCATTTT
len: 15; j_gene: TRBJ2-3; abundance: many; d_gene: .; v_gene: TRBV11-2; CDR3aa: CASSFPVQGKDTQYF; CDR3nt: TGTGCCAGCAGCTTCCCTGTACAGGGTAAGGATACGCAGTATTTT
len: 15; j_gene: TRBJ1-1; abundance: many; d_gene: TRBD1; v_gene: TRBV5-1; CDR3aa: CASSMMTGVNTEAFF; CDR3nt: TGCGCCAGCAGCATGATGACAGGGGTGAACACTGAAGCTTTCTTT
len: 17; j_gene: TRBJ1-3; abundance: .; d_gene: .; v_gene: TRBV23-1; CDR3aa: CASSQPRHASSGNTIYF; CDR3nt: TGCGCCAGCAGTCAACCACGCCATGCAAGCTCTGGAAACACCATATATTTT
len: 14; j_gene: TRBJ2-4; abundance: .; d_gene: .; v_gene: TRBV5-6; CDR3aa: CASSSFSGPPSEYF; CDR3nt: TGTGCCAGCAGCTCGTTTTCAGGTCCCCCCTCGGAGTACTTC
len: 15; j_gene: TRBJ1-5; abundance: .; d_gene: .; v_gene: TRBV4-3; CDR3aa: CASSQEAFRNQPQHF; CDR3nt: TGCGCCAGCAGCCAAGAGGCCTTTCGCAATCAGCCCCAGCATTTT
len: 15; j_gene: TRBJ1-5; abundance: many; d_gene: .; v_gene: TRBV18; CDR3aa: CASSPTQRANQPQHF; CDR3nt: TGTGCCAGCTCACCCACACAGCGCGCCAATCAGCCCCAGCATTTT
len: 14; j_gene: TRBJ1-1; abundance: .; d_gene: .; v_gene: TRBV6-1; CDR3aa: CASSEGDVHTEAFF; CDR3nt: TGTGCCAGCAGTGAAGGGGACGTGCACACTGAAGCTTTCTTT
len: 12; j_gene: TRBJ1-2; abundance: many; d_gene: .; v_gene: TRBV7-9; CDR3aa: CASNPPVEGYTF; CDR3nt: TGTGCCAGCAACCCCCCCGTAGAAGGCTACACCTTC
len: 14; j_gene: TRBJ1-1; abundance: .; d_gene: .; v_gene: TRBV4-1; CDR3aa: CASSQRTLNTEAFF; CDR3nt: TGCGCCAGCAGCCAAAGGACGTTGAACACTGAAGCTTTCTTT
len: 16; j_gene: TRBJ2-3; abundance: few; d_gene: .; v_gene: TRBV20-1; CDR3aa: CSARDHRTHSTDTQYF; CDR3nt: TGCAGTGCCAGAGACCATCGGACACATAGCACAGATACGCAGTATTTT
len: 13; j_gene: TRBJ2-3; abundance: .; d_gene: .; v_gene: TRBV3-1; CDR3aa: CASSRLDSGTQYF; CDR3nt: TGTGCCAGCAGCCGTCTAGATTCGGGTACGCAGTATTTT
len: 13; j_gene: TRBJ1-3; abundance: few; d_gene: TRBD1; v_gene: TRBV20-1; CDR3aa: CSARAGGANTIYF; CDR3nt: TGCAGTGCTAGGGCAGGGGGTGCAAACACCATATATTTT
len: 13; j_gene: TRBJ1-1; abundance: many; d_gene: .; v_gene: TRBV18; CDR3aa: CASSAGLNTEAFF; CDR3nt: TGTGCCAGCTCAGCGGGATTGAACACTGAAGCTTTCTTT
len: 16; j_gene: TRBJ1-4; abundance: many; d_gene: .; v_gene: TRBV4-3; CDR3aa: CASSQDFPAGDEKLFF; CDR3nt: TGCGCCAGCAGCCAAGACTTCCCGGCCGGAGATGAAAAACTGTTTTTT
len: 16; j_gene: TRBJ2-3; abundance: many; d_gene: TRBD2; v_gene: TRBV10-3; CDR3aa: CAISESTQRGLDTQYF; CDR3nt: TGTGCCATCAGTGAGTCGACCCAGCGGGGCTTGGATACGCAGTATTTT
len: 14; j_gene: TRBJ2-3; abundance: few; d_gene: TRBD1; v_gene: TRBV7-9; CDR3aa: CASSWDSPTDTQYF; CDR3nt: TGTGCCAGCAGCTGGGACAGTCCCACAGATACGCAGTATTTT
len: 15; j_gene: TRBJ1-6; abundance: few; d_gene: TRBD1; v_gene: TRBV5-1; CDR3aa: CASSLQGVGNSPLHF; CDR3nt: TGCGCCAGCAGCCTACAGGGGGTAGGGAATTCACCCCTCCACTTT
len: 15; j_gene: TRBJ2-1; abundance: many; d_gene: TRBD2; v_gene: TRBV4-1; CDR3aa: CASSQAGGPSNEQFF; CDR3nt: TGCGCCAGCAGCCAAGCGGGGGGGCCTTCGAATGAGCAGTTCTTC
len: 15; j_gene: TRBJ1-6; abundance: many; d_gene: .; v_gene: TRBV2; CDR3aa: CASSVTGYYNSPLHF; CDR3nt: TGTGCCAGCAGTGTAACCGGCTATTATAATTCACCCCTCCACTTT
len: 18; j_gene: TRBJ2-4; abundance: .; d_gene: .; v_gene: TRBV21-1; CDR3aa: CASSKQRGTGLAKNIQYF; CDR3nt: TGTGCCAGCAGCAAACAGAGGGGGACAGGACTAGCCAAAAACATTCAGTACTTC
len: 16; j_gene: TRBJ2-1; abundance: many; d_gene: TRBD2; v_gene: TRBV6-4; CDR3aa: CASSKLAGGPYNEQFF; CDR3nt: TGTGCCAGCAGCAAACTAGCGGGGGGTCCTTACAATGAGCAGTTCTTC
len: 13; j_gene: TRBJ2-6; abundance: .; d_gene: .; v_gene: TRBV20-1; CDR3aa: CSAWLAGANVLTF; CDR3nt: TGCAGTGCCTGGTTGGCCGGGGCCAACGTCCTGACTTTC
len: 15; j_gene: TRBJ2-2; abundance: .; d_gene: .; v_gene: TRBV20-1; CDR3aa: CSASVGDSLTGELFF; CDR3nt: TGCAGTGCTAGCGTCGGAGACAGTCTCACCGGGGAGCTGTTTTTT
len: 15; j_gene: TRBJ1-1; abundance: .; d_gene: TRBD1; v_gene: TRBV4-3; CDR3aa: CASSQGVPGGDEAFF; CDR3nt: TGCGCCAGCAGCCAAGGGGTCCCAGGGGGTGATGAAGCTTTCTTT
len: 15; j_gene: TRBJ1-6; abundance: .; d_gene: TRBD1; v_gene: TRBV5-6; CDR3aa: CASSFQTGADSPLHF; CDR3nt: TGTGCCAGCAGCTTCCAGACAGGGGCTGATTCACCCCTCCACTTT
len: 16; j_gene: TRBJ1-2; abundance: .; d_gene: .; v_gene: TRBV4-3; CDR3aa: CASSHTRSRGLWGYTF; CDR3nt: TGCGCCAGCAGCCATACGCGTTCTAGAGGACTATGGGGCTACACCTTC
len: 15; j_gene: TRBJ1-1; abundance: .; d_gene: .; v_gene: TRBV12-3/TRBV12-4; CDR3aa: CASSFFQGLNTEAFF; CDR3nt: TGTGCCAGCAGTTTTTTTCAGGGCCTGAACACTGAAGCTTTCTTT
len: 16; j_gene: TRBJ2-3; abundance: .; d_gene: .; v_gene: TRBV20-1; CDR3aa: CSARDDGLLDTDTQYF; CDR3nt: TGCAGTGCTAGAGATGATGGACTCCTAGACACAGATACGCAGTATTTT
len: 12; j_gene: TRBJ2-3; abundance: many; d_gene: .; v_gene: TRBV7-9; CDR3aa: CASSLHTDTQYF; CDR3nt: TGCGCCAGCAGCCTACACACAGATACGCAGTATTTT
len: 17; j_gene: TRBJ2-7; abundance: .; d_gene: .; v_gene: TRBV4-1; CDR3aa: CASSQDTASRRSYEQYF; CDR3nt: TGCGCCAGCAGCCAAGATACGGCGTCCCGGCGGTCCTACGAGCAGTACTTC
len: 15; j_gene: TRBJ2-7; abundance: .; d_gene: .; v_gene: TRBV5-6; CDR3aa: CASLITGRPIYEQYF; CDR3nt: TGTGCCAGCCTCATTACGGGCCGTCCGATCTACGAGCAGTACTTC
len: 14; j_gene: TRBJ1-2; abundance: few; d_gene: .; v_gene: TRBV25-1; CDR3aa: CASSEGWPNYGYTF; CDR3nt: TGTGCCAGCAGTGAAGGTTGGCCTAACTATGGCTACACCTTC
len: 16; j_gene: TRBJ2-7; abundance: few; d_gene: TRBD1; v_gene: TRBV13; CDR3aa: CASSWGKTGRDYEQYF; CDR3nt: TGTGCCAGCAGCTGGGGCAAGACAGGGAGAGACTACGAGCAGTACTTC
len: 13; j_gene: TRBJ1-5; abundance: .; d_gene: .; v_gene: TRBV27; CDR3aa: CASSGGGNQPQHF; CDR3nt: TGTGCCAGCAGTGGGGGTGGCAATCAGCCCCAGCATTTT
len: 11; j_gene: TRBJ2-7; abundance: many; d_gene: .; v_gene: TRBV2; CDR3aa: CASSDTYEQYF; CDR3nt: TGTGCCAGCAGTGATACCTACGAGCAGTACTTC
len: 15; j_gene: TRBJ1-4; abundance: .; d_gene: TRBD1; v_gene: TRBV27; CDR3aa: CASSLTQGVREKLFF; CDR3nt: TGTGCCAGCAGTCTAACGCAGGGGGTGAGAGAAAAACTGTTTTTT
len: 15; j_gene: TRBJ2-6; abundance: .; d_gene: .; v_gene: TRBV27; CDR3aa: CASSLMGAGANVLTF; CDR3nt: TGTGCCAGCAGTTTGATGGGGGCTGGGGCCAACGTCCTGACTTTC
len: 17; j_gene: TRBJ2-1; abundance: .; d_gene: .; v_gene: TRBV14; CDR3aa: CASSQFRGAHNYNEQFF; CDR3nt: TGTGCCAGCAGCCAGTTCCGGGGGGCACACAACTACAATGAGCAGTTCTTC
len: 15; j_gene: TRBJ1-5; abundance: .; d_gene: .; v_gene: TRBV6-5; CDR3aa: CASSYSNSPNQPQHF; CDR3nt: TGTGCCAGCAGTTACTCTAACAGCCCCAATCAGCCCCAGCATTTT
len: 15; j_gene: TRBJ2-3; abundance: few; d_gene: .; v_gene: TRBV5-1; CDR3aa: CASSLVDRKTDTQYF; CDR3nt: TGCGCCAGCAGCTTGGTTGACAGAAAGACAGATACGCAGTATTTT
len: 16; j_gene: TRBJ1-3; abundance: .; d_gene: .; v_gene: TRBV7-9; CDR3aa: CASSSSQALSGNTIYF; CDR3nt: TGTGCCAGCAGCTCTAGTCAGGCCCTCTCTGGAAACACCATATATTTT